This record covers a single T cell receptor beta chain. Its antigen is currently not known. Base qualities are not provided; no much larger clone lies one nucleotide away. The data stem from a study of blood T cell repertoires in COVID-19 (dated by TCRdb to about 2020). Context from the whole study: Collaborator samples came from the United States, Italy and Spain and covered acute and convalescent phases of COVID-19. The prospective study material was composed of cDNA or gDNA derived from T cells, B-cell-depleted T cells, or PBMCs. The dataset comprised deeply sampled blood TCRbeta repertoires from subjects exposed to, actively infected with, or recovered from COVID-19. The repertoires were released in a freely available public database intended as a resource for research on the immune response to SARS-CoV-2. Samples came from the ongoing ImmuneRACE study (first 160 participants) plus 1,254 subjects from 6 global collaborators. Sample metadata almost always included a de-identified subject ID, COVID-19 status, age in years and sex. Where HLA class I and class II types were available, the types were taken from metadata supplied by the sample provider, not from assay-based typing.

Each collaborating institution followed its own protocols to collect whole blood in K2EDTA tubes. For TCRbeta analysis, collaborators shipped samples in one of three forms: frozen whole blood, isolated PBMCs, or DNA extracted from either of those sample types. For this chain, trimming is 5 bases at the V end and 6 bases at the J end, and the number of junction bases without a gene match is 3. The CDR3 holds 13 amino acids from the cysteine to the phenylalanine. Solely the CDR3 DNA is kept, with 39 bases framed from the first base. The germline V gene (reference sequence) specifies MNHEY as CDR1 and SMNVEV as CDR2. TCRbeta CDR3 regions were amplified from genomic DNA by means of the immunoSEQ Assay, a bias-controlled multiplex PCR. As for the authors' bioinformatics: The number of nucleated cells in each sample was estimated from the amplification of reference gene primers within the assay. To quantify the absolute abundance of each unique TCRbeta CDR3 rearrangement, sequence reads were collapsed and filtered. Productive Simpson clonality was computed per sample as the square root of Simpson's diversity index over productive rearrangements. Imported from immuneACCESS, the table was reduced by TCRdb to in-frame sequences with V and J called. These copies leave out some clones; in studies compared against another copy, an unresolved V gene accounts for under half, and the cause of the remainder is not known. That table supplies the V and J calls and clone size; D and trimming were determined from the DNA. This sample is represented by around 150,000 clones; 85% of them were singletons. Clones ranked in the top ten supply under 4% of the sample.

The investigation overall reported the following: The quantity of clinical and demographic metadata differed by source and by participant and was supplied without curation.

The receptor was derived from a human donor with acute or convalescent COVID-19. The donor label of this sample is uncertain. Specimen: peripheral blood. This chain joins TRBV27 to TRBJ1-4; TRBD1 agrees with 7 junctional bases. The nucleotide sequence reads as follows: TGTGCCAGCAGTCGGACAGGCTATGAAAAACTGTTTTTT. The resulting protein is CASSRTGYEKLFF. The reference TRBV27 and TRBJ1-4 proteins fill in what lies around the CDR3, so the full variable domain reads EAQVTQNPRYLITVTGKKLTVTCSQNMNHEYMSWYRQDPGLGLRQIYYSMNVEVTDKGDVPEGYKVSRKEKRNFPLILESPSPNQTSLYFCASSRTGYEKLFFGSGTQLSVL.